This entry concerns a single T cell receptor (beta chain). Its target antigen remains unknown. The input lacks base qualities; no much larger clone sits a single base away. At the DNA level, this CDR3 is encoded by other sequences in the same sample as well. The data are from a study of shared clonotypes between healthy human individuals (TCRdb year 2020). Regarding the complete study: A few men and a couple of women, aged 18 to 49 years, made up the cohort. Per donor, three plates each were used for CD4 naive and CD4 memory, two for CD8 naive, and one for CD8 memory. Blood TCR repertoires of roughly five healthy adults were deeply sequenced to estimate repertoire size and the extent of clonotype sharing between individuals. Different laboratories and diverse techniques were used to prepare libraries and sequence TCR repertoires, to increase sequencing depth and limit assay-specific biases. Each donor's leukapheresis produced roughly between roughly 0.85 and 9.5 billion PBMCs.

Using the deep immunoSEQ assay, TCR CDR3 regions were amplified from genomic DNA by multiplex PCR. Genomic DNA extracted from each cell subset was distributed evenly over all wells of several immunoSEQ 96-well plates, and each plate served as one replicate. For sorted subsets, around 0.2 ug genomic DNA, equal to tens of thousands of T cell genomes, was loaded into each replicate PCR. The purified libraries were quantified using a Qubit 3.0 fluorometer, sized with a Bioanalyzer 2100, and then quantified again using the KAPA Library Quantification kit. A separate single-read 150-cycle Illumina NextSeq 550 flow cell was used to sequence each immunoSEQ 96-well plate. In the paper's pipeline: Because the immunoSEQ output included only junctional sequences and no quality scores, the filtering could not be the same as the filtering used for full-length reads. Sequences were annotated with PyIR, a Python wrapper for IgBLAST v1.9, using IMGT germline references to assign V/J genes and CDR3. Reads with weak V/J assignments (E-value above 1e-6), missing CDR3, stop codons, out-of-frame junctions, or ambiguous translated residues were removed. A V3J clonotype was defined by an identical inferred V gene, J gene, and CDR3 amino acid sequence. The percentage overlap between two repertoires was calculated by dividing the number of shared unique clonotypes by the size of the smaller repertoire. Richness of each repertoire was evaluated using RTK rarefaction, the Chao1 estimator, and Recon v2.1 estimates of unobserved clonotypes. Generation probabilities were computed with OLGA for all TCRbeta clonotypes obtained by the gDNA method from a few donors. TCRdb took this table from immuneACCESS and kept in-frame rearrangements with V and J called. Such tables lack part of the clones; where checked against another copy, unresolved V genes explain under half of the gap, and the rest is unexplained. Clone size and the V and J calls come from that table; the DNA yielded D and trimming. This sample holds millions of clones; roughly nine tenths were observed only once. Of the sample, around 0.14% is held by the ten largest clones.

Donors were healthy HIV-negative adults with no recently reported acute infections or vaccinations. Every donor was a Caucasian adult living in Nashville, Tennessee, USA. Magnetic negative selection was used to enrich CD4+ T cells, after which naive cells were positively selected on CD45RA and the negative fraction became the memory subset. Blood was obtained by leukapheresis, after which PBMCs were separated by Ficoll-Histopaque density gradient centrifugation and cryopreserved in liquid nitrogen vapor phase. Analytical flow cytometry was used to check the purity and quantity of each magnetically sorted T cell population. From each sorted fraction, genomic DNA was isolated and quantified by UV absorbance on a Nanodrop 2000c. The paper as a whole reports these results and caveats: Sharing across several donors was observed for roughly 5.4% of naive CD4, over 3% of naive CD8, roughly 2.4% of memory CD4, and about 0.38% of memory CD8 clonotypes. Compared with non-shared clonotypes, the clonotypes found in all four sorted-subset donors had higher generation probabilities. Incomplete sequencing was indicated by rarefaction of sorted-subset datasets, despite the large sequencing depth. Because the study included only a small number of donors, the genetic and exposure-history diversity represented was limited. Sampling was restricted to blood, and TCR repertoires in tissues likely differ from the TCR repertoires found in blood. Pairwise subsampling led to the expectation that sequencing depth would affect the degree of clonotype sharing among donors. Naive subsets generally had larger estimated clonotype richness than memory subsets did.

Relative to germline, V is missing 6 bases and J is missing 3 bases, with 2 bases of the junction outside any gene match. The CDR3, from cysteine to phenylalanine, totals 13 residues. The read is trimmed to its CDR3 DNA, 39 bases read in frame from base 1. CDR1 MNHNY and CDR2 SVGAGI were looked up in the germline V gene (reference sequence). The chain joins TRBV6-6 to TRBJ1-2; TRBD1 matches 9 bases in the middle. The receptor was isolated from a man younger than 35 in good health. Sequenced material: naive CD4+ T cells sorted from blood. The cell subset or site label on this specimen signifies: CD45RA+ positively selected. The CDR3 sequence is CASSRDRDYGYTF. The DNA sequence follows: TGTGCCAGCAGCCGGGACAGGGACTATGGCTACACCTTC.